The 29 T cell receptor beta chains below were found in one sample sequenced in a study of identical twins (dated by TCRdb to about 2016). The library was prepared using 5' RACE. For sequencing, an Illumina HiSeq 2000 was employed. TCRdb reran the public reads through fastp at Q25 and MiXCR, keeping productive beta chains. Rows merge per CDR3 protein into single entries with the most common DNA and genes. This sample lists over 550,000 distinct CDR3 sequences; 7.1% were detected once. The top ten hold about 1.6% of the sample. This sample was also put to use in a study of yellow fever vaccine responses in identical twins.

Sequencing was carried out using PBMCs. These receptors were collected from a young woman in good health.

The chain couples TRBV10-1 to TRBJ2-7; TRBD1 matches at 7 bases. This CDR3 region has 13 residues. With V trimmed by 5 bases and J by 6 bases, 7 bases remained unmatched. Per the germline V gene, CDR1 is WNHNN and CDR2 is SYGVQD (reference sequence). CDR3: CASSSGTAGEQYF. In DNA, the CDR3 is TGCGCCAGCAGTTCAGGGACAGCCGGCGAGCAGTACTTC.

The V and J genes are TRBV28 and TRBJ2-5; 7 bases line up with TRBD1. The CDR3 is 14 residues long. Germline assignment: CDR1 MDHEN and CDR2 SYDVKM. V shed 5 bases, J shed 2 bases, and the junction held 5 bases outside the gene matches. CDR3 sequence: CASSARDSQETQYF. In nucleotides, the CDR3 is TGTGCCAGCAGTGCCCGGGACAGTCAAGAGACCCAGTACTTC.

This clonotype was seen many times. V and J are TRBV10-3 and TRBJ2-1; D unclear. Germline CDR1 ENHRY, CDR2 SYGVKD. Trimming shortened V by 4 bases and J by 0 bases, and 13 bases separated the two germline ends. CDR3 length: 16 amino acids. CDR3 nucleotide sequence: TGTGCCATCAGTGGGGGTGGAGAGAGCTCCTACAATGAGCAGTTCTTC. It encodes CAISGGGESSYNEQFF.

The CDR3 protein is CASSQGIAGGTYNEQFF. The DNA of the CDR3 is TGTGCCAGCAGCCAAGGAATCGCAGGCGGGACATACAATGAGCAGTTCTTC. This chain joins TRBV3-1 and TRBJ2-1, with D perhaps being TRBD1 or TRBD2 (6 bases each). Trimming pared 1 base from V and 4 bases from J, leaving 17 bases between. Germline CDR1 is LGHDT and CDR2 is YNNKEL (reference sequence). This CDR3 contains 17 residues.

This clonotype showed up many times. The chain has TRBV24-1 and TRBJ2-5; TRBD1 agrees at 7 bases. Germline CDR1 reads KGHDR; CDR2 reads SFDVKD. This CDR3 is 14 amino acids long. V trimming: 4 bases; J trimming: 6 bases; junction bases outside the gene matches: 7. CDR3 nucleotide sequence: TGTGCCACCAGTGACACGGGACAGTTAAAGACCCAGTACTTC. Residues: CATSDTGQLKTQYF.

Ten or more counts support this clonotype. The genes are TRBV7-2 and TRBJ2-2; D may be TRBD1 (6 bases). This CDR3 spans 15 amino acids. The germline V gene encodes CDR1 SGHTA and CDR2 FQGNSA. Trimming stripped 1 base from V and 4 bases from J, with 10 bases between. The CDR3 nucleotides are TGTGCCAGCAGCTTAGGACCAGGGGTCACCGGGGAGCTGTTTTTT. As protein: CASSLGPGVTGELFF.

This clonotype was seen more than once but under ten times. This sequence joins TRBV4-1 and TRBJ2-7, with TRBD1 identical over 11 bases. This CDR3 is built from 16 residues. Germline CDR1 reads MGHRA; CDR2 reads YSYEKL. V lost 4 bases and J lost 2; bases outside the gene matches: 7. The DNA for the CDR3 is TGCGCCAGCAGCCGCTCCGGGACAGGGGGAACCTACGAGCAGTACTTC. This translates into CASSRSGTGGTYEQYF.

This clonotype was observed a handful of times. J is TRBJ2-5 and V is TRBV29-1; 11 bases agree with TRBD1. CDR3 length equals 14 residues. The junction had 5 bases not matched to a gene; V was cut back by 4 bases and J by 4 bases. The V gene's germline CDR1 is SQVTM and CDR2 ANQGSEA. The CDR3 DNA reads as TGCAGCGTTGTGCGGGGGACAGGGGGAGAGACCCAGTACTTC. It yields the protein CSVVRGTGGETQYF.

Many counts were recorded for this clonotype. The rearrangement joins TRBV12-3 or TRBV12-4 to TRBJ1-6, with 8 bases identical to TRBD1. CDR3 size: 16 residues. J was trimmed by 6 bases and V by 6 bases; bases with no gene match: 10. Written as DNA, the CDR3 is TGTGCCAGCAGGCTCAGGGGGCGCGGACCTAATTCACCCCTCCACTTT. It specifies CASRLRGRGPNSPLHF.

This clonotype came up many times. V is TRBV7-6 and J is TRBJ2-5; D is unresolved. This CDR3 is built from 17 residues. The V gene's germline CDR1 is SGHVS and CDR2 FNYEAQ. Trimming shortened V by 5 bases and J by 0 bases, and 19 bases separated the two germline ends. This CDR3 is CASSPQTGPLYQETQYF. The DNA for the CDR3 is TGTGCCAGCAGCCCACAAACCGGGCCGTTGTACCAAGAGACCCAGTACTTC.

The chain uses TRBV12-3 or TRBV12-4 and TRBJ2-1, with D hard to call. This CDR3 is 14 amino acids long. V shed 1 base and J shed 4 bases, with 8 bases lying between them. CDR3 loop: CASSLGSEYNEQFF. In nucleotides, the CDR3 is TGTGCCAGCAGTTTAGGGTCTGAGTACAATGAGCAGTTCTTC.

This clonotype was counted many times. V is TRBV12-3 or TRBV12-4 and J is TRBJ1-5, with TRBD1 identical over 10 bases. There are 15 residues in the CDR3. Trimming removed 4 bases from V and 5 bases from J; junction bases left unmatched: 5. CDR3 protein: CASSYRQGAYQPQHF. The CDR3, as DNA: TGTGCCAGCAGTTACAGACAGGGGGCCTATCAGCCCCAGCATTTT.

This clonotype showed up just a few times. DNA of the CDR3: TGCGCCAGCAGTGGGGACAGGGGGCCCCAGGGGGGCAATGAGCAGTTCTTC. Encoded protein: CASSGDRGPQGGNEQFF. The J gene is TRBJ2-1, the V gene TRBV5-1, with 12 bases matching TRBD1. Trimming removed 5 bases from V and 6 bases from J; junction bases left unmatched: 12. This CDR3 is 17 amino acids long. Germline values: CDR1 SGHRS, CDR2 YFSETQ. Full variable domain (rest looked up from reference TRBV5-1 and TRBJ2-1): KAGVTQTPRYLIKTRGQQVTLSCSPISGHRSVSWYQQTPGQGLQFLFEYFSETQRNKGNFPGRFSGRQFSNSRSEMNVSTLELGDSALYLCASSGDRGPQGGNEQFFGPGTRLTVL.

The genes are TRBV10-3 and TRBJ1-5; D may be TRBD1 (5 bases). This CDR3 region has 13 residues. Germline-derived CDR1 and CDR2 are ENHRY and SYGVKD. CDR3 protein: CASGAGNNQPQHF. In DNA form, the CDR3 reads TGTGCATCTGGAGCAGGGAACAATCAGCCCCAGCATTTT.

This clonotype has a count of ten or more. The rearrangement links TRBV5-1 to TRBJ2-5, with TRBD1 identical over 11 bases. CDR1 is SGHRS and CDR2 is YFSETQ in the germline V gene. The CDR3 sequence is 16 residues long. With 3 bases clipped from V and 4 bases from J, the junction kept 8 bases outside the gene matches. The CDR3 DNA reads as TGCGCCAGCAGCTCCTCCGGGACAGGGGGTTCAGAGACCCAGTACTTC. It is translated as CASSSSGTGGSETQYF.

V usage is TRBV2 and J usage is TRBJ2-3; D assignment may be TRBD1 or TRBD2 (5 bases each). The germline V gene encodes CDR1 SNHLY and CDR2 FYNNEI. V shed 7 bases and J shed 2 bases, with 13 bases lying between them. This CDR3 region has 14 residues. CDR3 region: CASNRDGPTDTQYF. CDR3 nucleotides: TGTGCCAGCAATCGGGACGGCCCCACAGATACGCAGTATTTT.

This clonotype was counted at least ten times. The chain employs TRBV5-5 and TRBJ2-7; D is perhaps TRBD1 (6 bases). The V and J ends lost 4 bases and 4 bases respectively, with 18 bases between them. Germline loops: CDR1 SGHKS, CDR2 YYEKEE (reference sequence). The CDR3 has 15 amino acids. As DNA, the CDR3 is TGTGCCAGCAGCCCTGACCCCAGGGGAGATTACGAGCAGTACTTC. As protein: CASSPDPRGDYEQYF.

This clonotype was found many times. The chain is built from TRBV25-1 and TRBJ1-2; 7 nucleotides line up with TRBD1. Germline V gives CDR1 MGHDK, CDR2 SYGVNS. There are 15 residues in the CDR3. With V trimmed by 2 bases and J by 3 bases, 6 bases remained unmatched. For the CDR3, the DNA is TGTGCCAGCAGTGAAGGAGACAGGGAGGACTATGGCTACACCTTC. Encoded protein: CASSEGDREDYGYTF.

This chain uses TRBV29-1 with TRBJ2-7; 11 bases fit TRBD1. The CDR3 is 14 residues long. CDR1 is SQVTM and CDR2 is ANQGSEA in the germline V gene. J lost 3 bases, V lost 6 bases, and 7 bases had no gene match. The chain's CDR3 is CSVRVGQGVYEQYF. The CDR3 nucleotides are TGCAGCGTGAGGGTGGGACAGGGGGTCTACGAGCAGTACTTC.

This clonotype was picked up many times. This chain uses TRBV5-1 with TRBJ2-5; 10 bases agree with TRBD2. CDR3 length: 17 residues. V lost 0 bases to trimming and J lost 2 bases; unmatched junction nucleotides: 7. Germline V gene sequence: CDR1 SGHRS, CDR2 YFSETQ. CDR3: CASSLASILAGQETQYF. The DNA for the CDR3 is TGCGCCAGCAGCTTGGCCTCGATACTAGCGGGGCAAGAGACCCAGTACTTC.

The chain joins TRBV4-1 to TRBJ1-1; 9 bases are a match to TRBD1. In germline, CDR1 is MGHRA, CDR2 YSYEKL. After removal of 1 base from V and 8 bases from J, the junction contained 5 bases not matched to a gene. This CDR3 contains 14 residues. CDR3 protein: CASSQGTGAMEAFF. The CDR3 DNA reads TGCGCCAGCAGCCAAGGGACAGGGGCCATGGAAGCTTTCTTT.

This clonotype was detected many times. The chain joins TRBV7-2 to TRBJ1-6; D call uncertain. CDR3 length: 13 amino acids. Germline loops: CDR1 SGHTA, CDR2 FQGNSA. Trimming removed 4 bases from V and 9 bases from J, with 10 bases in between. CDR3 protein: CASSSPTPSPLHF. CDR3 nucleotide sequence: TGTGCCAGCAGCTCCCCGACGCCTTCACCCCTCCACTTT.

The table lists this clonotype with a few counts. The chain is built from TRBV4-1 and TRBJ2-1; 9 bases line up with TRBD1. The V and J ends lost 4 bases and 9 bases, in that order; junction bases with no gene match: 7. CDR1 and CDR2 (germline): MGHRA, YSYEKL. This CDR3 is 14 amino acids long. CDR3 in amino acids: CASSLRDREPEQFF. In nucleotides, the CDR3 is TGCGCCAGCAGCCTCCGGGACAGGGAACCTGAGCAGTTCTTC.

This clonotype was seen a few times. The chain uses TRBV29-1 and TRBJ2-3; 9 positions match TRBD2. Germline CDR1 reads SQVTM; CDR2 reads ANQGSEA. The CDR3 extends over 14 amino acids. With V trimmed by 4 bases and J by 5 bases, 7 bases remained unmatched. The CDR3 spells CSVGGGRAEDTQYF. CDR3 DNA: TGCAGCGTTGGGGGCGGGAGGGCCGAAGATACGCAGTATTTT.

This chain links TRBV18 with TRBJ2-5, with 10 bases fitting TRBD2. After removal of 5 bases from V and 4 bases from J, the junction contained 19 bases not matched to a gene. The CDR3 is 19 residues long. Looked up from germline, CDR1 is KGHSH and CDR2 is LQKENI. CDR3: CASSSASAVAGGIGETQYF. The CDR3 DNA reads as TGTGCCAGCTCATCCGCCAGCGCGGTAGCGGGAGGAATAGGAGAGACCCAGTACTTC.

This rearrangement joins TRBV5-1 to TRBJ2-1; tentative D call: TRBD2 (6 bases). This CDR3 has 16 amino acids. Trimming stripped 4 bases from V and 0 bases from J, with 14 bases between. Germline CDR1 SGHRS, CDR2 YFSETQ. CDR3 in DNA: TGCGCCAGCAGCACCGTAGCGGAGAGCTCCTACAATGAGCAGTTCTTC. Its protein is CASSTVAESSYNEQFF. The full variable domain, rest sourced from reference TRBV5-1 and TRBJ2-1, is KAGVTQTPRYLIKTRGQQVTLSCSPISGHRSVSWYQQTPGQGLQFLFEYFSETQRNKGNFPGRFSGRQFSNSRSEMNVSTLELGDSALYLCASSTVAESSYNEQFFGPGTRLTVL.

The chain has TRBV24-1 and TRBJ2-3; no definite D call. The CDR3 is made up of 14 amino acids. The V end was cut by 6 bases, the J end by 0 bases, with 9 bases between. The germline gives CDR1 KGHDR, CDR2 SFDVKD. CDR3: CATSPQRSTDTQYF. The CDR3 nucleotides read TGTGCCACCAGTCCCCAGAGGAGCACAGATACGCAGTATTTT.

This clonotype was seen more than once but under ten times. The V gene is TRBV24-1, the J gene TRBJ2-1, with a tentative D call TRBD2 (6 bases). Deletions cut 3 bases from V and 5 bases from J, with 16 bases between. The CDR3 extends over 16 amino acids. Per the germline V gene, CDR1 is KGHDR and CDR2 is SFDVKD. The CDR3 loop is CATSDKRLASNNEQFF. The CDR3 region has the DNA TGTGCCACCAGTGATAAAAGGCTAGCGAGCAACAATGAGCAGTTCTTC.

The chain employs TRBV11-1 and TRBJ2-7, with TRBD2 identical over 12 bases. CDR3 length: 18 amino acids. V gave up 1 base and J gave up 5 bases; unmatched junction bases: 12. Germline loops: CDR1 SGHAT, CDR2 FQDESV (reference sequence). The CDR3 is CASSLGGGRLAGVHEQYF. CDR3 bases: TGTGCCAGCAGCTTAGGGGGGGGACGACTAGCGGGAGTGCACGAGCAGTACTTC.